This T cell receptor beta chain was sequenced during a study of blood T cell repertoires in COVID-19. Study summary: PBMCs, B-cell-depleted T cells, or T cells were the source of the cDNA or gDNA that made up the material.

This table comes from immunoSEQ multiplex PCR, and its TCRdb copy is limited to in-frame clones, with some not included. This sample carries almost 30,000 clones, about 80% of them seen once, and the ten largest clones take approximately 47%. This CDR3 is built from 14 residues. Trimming took off 1 base at V and 5 bases at J, with 11 bases between the two ends. Material: peripheral blood. The V and J genes are TRBV23-1 and TRBJ1-1; D possibly corresponds to TRBD1 (5 bases). TRBV23-1 is known as an ORF, though its function is uncertain. The sequence derives from a woman aged 70 to 79 with acute or convalescent COVID-19. CDR3 sequence reads: CASSQWQGRTEAFF. The CDR3 DNA is TGCGCCAGCAGTCAATGGCAGGGTAGAACTGAAGCTTTCTTT.